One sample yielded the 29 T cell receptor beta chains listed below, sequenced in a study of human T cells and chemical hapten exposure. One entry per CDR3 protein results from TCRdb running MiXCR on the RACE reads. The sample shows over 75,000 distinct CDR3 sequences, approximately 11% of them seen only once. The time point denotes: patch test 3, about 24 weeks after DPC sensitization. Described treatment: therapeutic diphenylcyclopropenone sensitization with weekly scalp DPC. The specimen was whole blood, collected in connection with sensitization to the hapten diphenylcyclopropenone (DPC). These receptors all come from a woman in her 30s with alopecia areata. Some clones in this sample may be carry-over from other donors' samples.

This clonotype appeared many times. CDR3 in amino acids: CASRRSGTTNEKLFF. CDR3 DNA sequence: TGTGCCAGCAGACGGTCAGGGACAACTAATGAAAAACTGTTTTTT. The chain recombines TRBV2 with TRBJ1-4; D possibly corresponds to TRBD1 (5 bases). The CDR3 covers 15 residues. V lost 6 bases, J lost 0 bases, and 11 bases lay in between. Germline CDR1 is SNHLY and CDR2 is FYNNEI.

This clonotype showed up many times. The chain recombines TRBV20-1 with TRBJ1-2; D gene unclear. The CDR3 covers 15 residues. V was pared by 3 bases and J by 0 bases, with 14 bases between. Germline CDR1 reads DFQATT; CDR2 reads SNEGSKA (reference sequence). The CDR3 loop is CSARGQSGTNYGYTF. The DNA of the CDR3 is TGCAGTGCTAGGGGCCAATCGGGGACTAACTATGGCTACACCTTC.

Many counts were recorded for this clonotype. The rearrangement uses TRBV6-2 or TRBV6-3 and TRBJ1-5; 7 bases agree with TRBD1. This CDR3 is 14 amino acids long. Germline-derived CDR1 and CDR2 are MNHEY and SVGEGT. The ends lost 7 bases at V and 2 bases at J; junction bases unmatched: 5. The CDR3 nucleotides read TGTGCCAGCACCAGGGGGGACCGCAATCAGCCCCAGCATTTT. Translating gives CASTRGDRNQPQHF.

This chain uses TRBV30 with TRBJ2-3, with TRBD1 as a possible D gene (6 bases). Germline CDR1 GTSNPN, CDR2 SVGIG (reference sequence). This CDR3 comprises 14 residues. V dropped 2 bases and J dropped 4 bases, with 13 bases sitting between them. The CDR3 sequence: CAWSKQGGPDTQYF. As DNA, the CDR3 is TGTGCCTGGAGTAAACAGGGCGGGCCAGATACGCAGTATTTT.

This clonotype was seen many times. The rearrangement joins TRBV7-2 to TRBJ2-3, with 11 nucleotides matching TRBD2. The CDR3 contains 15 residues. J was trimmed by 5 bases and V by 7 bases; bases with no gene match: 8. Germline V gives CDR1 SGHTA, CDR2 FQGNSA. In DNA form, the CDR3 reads TGTGCCAGCACCGTTAGCGGGGGGGCGGGAGATACGCAGTATTTT. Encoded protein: CASTVSGGAGDTQYF.

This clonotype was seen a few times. For the CDR3, the DNA is TGCACCGATCACGAGACAGTTAACACTGAAGCTTTCTTT. Its protein is CTDHETVNTEAFF. The chain employs TRBV29-1 and TRBJ1-1; D is perhaps TRBD1 (5 bases). This CDR3 contains 13 residues. Germline CDR1 is SQVTM and CDR2 is ANQGSEA.

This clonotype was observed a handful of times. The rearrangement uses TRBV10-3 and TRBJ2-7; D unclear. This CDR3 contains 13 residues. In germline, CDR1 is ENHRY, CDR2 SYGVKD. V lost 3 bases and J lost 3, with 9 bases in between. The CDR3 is CAISDGGVYEQYF. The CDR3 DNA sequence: TGTGCCATCAGTGACGGTGGGGTCTACGAGCAGTACTTC.

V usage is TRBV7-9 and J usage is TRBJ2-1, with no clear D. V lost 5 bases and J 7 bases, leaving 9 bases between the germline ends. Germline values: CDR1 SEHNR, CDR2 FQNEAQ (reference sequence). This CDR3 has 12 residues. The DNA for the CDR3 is TGTGCCAGCAGCCCATCCGGGAATGAGCAGTTCTTC. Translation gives CASSPSGNEQFF.

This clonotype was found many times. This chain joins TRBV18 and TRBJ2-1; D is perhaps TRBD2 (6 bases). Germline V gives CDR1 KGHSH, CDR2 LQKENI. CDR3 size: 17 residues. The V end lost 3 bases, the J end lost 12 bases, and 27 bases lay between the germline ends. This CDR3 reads CASSPIQLATTATGQFF. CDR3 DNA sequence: TGTGCCAGCTCACCTATACAACTAGCAACCACCGCCACGGGGCAGTTCTTC.

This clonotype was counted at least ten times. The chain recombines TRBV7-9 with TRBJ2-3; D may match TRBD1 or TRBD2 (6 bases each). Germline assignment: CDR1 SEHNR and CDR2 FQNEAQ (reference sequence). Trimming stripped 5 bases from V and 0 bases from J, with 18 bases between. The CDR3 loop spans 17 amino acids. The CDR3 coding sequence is TGTGCCAGCAGCCTTCTGGGGGGCGCCTATAGCACAGATACGCAGTATTTT. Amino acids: CASSLLGGAYSTDTQYF.

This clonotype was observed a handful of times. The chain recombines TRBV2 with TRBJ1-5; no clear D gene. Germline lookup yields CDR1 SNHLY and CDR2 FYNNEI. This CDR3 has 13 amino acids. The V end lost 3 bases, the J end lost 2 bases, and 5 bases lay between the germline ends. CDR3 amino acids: CASSESGNQPQHF. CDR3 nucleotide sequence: TGTGCCAGCAGTGAGAGTGGCAATCAGCCCCAGCATTTT.

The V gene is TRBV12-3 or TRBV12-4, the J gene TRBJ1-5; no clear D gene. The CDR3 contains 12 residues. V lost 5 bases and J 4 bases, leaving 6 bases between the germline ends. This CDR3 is CASSRQNQPQHF. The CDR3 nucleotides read TGTGCCAGCAGTCGACAAAATCAGCCCCAGCATTTT.

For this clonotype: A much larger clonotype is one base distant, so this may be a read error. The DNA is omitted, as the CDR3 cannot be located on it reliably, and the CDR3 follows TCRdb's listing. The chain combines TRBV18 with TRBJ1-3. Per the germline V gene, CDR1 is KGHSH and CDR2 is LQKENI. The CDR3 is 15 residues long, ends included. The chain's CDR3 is CASSPPVGAGNTVYF.

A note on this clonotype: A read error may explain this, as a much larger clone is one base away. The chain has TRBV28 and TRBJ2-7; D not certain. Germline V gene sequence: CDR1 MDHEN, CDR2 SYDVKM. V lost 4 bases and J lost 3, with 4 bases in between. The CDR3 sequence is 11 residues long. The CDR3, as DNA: TGTGCCAGCAGTTCCTACTACGAGCAGTACTTC. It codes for CASSSYYEQYF. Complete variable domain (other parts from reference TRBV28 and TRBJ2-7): DVKVTQSSRYLVKRTGEKVFLECVQDMDHENMFWYRQDPGLGLRLIYFSYDVKMKEKGDIPEGYSVSREKKERFSLILESASTNQTSMYLCASSSYYEQYFGPGTRLTVT.

The CDR3 DNA reads as TGTGCCAGCAGTCGAGATGAAAAACTGTTTTTT. Protein product: CASSRDEKLFF. The chain employs TRBV6-2 or TRBV6-3 and TRBJ1-4, with unresolved D. Looked up from germline, CDR1 is MNHEY and CDR2 is SVGEGT. The CDR3 contains 11 residues. V gave up 5 bases and J gave up 6 bases, with 4 bases separating them.

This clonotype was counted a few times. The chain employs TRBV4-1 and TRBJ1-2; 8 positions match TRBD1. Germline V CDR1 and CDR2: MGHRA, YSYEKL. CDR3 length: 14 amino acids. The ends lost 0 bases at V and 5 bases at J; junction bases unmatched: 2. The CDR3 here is CASSQEQGAYGYTF. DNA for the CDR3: TGCGCCAGCAGCCAAGAGCAGGGGGCTTATGGCTACACCTTC.

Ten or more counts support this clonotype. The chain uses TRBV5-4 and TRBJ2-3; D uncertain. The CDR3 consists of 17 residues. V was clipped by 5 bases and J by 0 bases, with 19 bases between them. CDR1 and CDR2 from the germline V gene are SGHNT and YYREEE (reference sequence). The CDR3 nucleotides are TGTGCCAGCAGACCATCCACCTCAGGAGCTAGCACAGATACGCAGTATTTT. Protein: CASRPSTSGASTDTQYF.

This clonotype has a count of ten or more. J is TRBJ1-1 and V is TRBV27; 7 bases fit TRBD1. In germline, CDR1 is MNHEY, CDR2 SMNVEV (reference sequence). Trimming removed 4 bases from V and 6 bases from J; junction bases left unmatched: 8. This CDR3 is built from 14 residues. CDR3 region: CASSSRQGVSEAFF. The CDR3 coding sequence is TGTGCCAGCAGTTCAAGACAGGGTGTGTCTGAAGCTTTCTTT.

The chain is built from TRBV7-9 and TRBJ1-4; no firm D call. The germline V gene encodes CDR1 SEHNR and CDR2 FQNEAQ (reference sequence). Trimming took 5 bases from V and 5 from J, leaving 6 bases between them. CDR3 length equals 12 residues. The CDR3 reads CASSNINEKLFF. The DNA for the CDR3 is TGTGCCAGCAGCAACATCAATGAAAAACTGTTTTTT.

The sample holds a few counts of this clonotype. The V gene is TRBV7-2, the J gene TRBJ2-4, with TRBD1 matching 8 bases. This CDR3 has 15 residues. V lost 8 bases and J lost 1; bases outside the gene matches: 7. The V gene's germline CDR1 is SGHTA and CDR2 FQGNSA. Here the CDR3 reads CASGDRRGAKNIQYF. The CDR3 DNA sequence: TGTGCCAGCGGGGACAGGAGGGGGGCCAAAAACATTCAGTACTTC.

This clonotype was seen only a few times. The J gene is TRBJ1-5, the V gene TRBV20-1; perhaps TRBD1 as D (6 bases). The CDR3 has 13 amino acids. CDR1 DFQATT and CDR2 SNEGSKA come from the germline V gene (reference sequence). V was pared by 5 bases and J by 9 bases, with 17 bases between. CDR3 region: CSARQVSGLPQHF. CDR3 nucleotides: TGCAGTGCTCGACAGGTGTCAGGGTTGCCCCAGCATTTT.

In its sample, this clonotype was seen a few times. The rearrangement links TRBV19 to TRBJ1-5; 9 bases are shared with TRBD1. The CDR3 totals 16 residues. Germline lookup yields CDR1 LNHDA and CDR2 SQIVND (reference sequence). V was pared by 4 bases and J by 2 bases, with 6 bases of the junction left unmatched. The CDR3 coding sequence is TGTGCCAGTAGTACGGACAGGGGCCGCGGCAATCAGCCCCAGCATTTT. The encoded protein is CASSTDRGRGNQPQHF.

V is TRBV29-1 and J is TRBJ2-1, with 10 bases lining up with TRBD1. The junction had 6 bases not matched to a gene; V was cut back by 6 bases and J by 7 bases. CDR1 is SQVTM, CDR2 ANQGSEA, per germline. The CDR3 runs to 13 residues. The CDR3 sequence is CSVRTGGSNEQFF. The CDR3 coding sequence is TGCAGCGTCCGGACAGGGGGATCGAATGAGCAGTTCTTC.

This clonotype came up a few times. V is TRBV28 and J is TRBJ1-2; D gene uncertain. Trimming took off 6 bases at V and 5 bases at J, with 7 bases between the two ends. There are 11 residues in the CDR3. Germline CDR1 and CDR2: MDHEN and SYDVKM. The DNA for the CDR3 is TGTGCCAGCAGCTTTAGGTATGGCTACACCTTC. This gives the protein CASSFRYGYTF.

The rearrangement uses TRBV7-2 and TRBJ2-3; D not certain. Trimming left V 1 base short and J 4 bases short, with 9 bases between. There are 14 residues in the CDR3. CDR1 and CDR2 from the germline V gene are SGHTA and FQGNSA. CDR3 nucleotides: TGTGCCAGCAGCTTAGTGGGCAGTGCAGATACGCAGTATTTT. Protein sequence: CASSLVGSADTQYF. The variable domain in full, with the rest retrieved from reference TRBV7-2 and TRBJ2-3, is GAGVSQSPSNKVTEKGKDVELRCDPISGHTALYWYRQSLGQGLEFLIYFQGNSAPDKSGLPSDRFSAERTGGSVSTLTIQRTQQEDSAVYLCASSLVGSADTQYFGPGTRLTVL.

As DNA, the CDR3 is TGTGCCAGCAGCCAACGCGGTAGCGGGGAGCTGTTTTTT. Translation gives CASSQRGSGELFF. J is TRBJ2-2 and V is TRBV3-1, with no clear D. The CDR3 is made up of 13 amino acids. Trimming removed 2 bases from V and 7 bases from J, with 8 bases in between. CDR1 and CDR2 (germline): LGHDT, YNNKEL (reference sequence).

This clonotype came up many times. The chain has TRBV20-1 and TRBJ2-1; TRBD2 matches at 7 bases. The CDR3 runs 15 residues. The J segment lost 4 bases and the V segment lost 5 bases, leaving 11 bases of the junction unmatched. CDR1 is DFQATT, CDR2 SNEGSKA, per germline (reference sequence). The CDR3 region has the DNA TGCAGTGCTCCAAACCCTGGGGGGGGTTACAATGAGCAGTTCTTC. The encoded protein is CSAPNPGGGYNEQFF.

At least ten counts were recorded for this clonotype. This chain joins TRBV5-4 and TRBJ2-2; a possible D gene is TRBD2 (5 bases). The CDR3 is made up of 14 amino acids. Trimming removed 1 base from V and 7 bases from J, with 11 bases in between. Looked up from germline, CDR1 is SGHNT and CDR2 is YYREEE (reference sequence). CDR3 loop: CASSLTYEGGELFF. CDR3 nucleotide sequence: TGTGCCAGCAGCTTGACTTATGAGGGCGGGGAGCTGTTTTTT.

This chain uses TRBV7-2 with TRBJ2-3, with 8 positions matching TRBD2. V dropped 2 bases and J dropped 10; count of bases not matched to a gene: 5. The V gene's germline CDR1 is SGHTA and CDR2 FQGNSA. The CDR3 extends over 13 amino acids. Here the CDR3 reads CASSLLGAGAQYF. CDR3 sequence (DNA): TGTGCCAGCAGCTTATTAGGAGCGGGAGCGCAGTATTTT.